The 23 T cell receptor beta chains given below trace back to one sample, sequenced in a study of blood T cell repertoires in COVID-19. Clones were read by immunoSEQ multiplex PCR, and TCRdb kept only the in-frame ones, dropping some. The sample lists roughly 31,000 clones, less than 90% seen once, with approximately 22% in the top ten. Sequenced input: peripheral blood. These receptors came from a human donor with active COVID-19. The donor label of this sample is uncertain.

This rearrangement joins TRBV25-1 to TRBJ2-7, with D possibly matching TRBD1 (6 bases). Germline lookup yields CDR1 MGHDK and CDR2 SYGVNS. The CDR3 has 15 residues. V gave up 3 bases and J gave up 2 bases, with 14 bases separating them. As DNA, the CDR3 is TGTGCCAGCAGTGACGATAACAGGGCTCCCTACGAGCAGTACTTC. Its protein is CASSDDNRAPYEQYF.

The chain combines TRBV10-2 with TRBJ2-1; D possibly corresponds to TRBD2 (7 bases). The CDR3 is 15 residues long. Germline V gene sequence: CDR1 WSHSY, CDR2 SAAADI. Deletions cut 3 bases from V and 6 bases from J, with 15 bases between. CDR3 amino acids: CASSDWAGAFNEQFF. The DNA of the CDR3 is TGCGCCAGCAGTGACTGGGCGGGGGCGTTCAATGAGCAGTTCTTC.

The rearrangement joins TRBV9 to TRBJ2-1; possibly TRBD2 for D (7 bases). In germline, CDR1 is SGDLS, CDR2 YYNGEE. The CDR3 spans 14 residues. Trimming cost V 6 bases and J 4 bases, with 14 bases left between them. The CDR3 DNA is TGTGCCAGCACCCCGGGGGGCGATTACAATGAGCAGTTCTTC. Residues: CASTPGGDYNEQFF.

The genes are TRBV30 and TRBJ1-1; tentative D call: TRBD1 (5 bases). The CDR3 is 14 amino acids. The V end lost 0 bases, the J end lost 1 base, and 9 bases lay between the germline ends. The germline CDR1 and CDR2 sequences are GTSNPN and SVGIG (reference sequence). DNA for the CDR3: TGTGCCTGGAGTGTACTACAGGAGAACACTGAAGCTTTCTTT. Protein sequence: CAWSVLQENTEAFF.

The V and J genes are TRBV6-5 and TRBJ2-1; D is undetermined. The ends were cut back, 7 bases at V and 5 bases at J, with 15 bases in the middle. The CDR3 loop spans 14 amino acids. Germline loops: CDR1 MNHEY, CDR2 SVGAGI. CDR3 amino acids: CASNVEFLDNEQFF. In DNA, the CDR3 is TGTGCCAGCAACGTCGAGTTCCTCGACAATGAGCAGTTCTTC.

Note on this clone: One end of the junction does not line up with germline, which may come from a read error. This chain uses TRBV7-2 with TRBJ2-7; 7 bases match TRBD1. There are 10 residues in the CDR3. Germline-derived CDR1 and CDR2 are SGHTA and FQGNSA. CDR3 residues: CASSSGTAVF. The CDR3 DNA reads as TGTGCCAGCAGCTCCGGGACAGCGGTCTTC.

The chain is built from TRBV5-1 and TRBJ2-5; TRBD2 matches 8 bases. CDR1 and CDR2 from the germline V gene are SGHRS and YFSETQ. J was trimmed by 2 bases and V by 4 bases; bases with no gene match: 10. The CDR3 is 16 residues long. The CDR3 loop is CASSTGTSSAQETQYF. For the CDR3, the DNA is TGCGCCAGCAGCACCGGGACTAGTAGTGCTCAAGAGACCCAGTACTTC.

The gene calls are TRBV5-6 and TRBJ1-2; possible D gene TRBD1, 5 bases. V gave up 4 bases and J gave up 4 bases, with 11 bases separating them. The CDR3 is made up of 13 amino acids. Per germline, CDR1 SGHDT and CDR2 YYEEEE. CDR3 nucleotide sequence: TGTGCCAGCAGCCCAGGGCGAGGCTATGGCTACACCTTC. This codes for CASSPGRGYGYTF.

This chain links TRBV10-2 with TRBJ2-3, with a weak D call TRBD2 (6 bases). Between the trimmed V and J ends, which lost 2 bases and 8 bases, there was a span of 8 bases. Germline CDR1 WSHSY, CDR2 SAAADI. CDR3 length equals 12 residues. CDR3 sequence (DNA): TGCGCCAGCAGTGAGCCGGGGGTTACGCAGTATTTT. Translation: CASSEPGVTQYF.

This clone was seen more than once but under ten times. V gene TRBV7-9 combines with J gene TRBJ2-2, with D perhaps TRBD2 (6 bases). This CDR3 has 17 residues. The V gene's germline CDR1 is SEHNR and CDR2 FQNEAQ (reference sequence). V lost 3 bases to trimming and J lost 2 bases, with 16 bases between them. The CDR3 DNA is TGTGCCAGCAGCTTCCCGACTAGTCAACCAAACACCGGGGAGCTGTTTTTT. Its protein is CASSFPTSQPNTGELFF.

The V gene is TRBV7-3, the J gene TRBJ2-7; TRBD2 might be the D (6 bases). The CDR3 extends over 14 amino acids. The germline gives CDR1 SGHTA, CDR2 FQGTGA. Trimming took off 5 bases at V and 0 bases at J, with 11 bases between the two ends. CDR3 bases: TGTGCCAGCAGCCCTGCCGGGGGCTCCTACGAGCAGTACTTC. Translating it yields CASSPAGGSYEQYF.

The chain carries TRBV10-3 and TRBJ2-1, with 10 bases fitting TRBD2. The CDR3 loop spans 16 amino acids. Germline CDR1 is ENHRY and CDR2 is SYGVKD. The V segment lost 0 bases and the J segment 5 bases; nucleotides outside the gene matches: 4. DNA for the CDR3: TGTGCCATCAGTGAGTCGATAACTAGCGGGGACAATGAGCAGTTCTTC. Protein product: CAISESITSGDNEQFF.

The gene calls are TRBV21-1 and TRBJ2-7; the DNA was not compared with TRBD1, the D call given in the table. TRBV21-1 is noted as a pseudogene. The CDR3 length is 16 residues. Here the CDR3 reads CASSSQGTGNTYEQYF. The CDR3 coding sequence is TGTGCCAGCAGCTCCCAGGGGACAGGGAATACCTACGAGCAGTACTTC.

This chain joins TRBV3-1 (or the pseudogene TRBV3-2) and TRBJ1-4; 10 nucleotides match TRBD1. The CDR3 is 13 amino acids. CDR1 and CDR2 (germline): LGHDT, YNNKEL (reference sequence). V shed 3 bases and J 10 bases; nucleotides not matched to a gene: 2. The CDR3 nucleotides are TGTGCCAGCAGCCAGACAGGGGGCCGAAAACTGTTTTTT. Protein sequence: CASSQTGGRKLFF.

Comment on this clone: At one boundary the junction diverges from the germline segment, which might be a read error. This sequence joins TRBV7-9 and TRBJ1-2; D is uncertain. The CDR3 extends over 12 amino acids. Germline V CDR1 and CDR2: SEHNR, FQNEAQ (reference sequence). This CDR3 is CASSSAGTGYTF. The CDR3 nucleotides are TGTGCCAGCAGCTCGGCGGGCACTGGCTACACCTTT.

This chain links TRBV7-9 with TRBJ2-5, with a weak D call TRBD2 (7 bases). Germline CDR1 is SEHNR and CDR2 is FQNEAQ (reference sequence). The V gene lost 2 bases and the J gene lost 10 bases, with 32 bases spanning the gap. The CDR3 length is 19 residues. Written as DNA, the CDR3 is TGTGCCAGCAGCTTAATCAGGGGAGGGTCAGGCGCCGTCAAGAGAGGCCAGTACTTC. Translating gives CASSLIRGGSGAVKRGQYF.

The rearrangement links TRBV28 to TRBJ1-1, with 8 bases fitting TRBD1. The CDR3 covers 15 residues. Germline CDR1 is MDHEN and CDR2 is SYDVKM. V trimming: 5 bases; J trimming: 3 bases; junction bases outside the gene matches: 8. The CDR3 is CASSPPGGRDTEAFF. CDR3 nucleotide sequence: TGTGCCAGCAGTCCTCCAGGGGGCAGGGACACTGAAGCTTTCTTT.

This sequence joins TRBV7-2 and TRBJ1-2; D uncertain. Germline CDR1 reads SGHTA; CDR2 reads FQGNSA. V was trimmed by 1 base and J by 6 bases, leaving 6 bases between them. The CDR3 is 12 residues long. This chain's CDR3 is CASSLDPNGYTF. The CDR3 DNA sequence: TGTGCCAGCAGCTTAGACCCTAATGGCTACACCTTC.

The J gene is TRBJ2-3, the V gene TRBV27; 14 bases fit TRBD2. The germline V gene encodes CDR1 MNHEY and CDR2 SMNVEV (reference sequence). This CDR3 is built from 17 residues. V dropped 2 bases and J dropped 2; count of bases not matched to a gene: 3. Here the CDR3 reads CASSLGTSGGNTDTQYF. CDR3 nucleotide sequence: TGTGCCAGCAGTTTAGGGACTAGCGGGGGAAACACAGATACGCAGTATTTT.

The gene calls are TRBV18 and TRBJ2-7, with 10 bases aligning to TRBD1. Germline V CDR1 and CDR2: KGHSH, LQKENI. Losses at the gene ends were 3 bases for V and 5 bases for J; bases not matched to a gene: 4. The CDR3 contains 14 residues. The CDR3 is CASSPRDRGNEQYF. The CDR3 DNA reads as TGTGCCAGCTCACCCCGGGACAGGGGCAACGAGCAGTACTTC.

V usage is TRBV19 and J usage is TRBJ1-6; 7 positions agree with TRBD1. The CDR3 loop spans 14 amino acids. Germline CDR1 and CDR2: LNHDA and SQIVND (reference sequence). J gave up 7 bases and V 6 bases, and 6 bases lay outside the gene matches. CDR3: CASSRDSLNSPLHF. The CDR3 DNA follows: TGTGCCAGTAGCCGGGACAGTTTAAATTCACCCCTCCACTTT.

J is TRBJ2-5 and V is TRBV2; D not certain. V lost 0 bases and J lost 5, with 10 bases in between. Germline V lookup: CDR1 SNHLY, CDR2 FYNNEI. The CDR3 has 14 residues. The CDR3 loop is CASSEALALETQYF. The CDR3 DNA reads TGTGCCAGCAGTGAAGCGCTTGCACTGGAGACCCAGTACTTC.

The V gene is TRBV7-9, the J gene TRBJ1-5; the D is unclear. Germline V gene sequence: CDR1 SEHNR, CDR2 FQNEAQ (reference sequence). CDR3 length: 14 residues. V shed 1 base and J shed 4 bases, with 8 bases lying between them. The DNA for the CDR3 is TGTGCCAGCAGCTTAGTCGGGTATAATCAGCCCCAGCATTTT. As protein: CASSLVGYNQPQHF.